This entry concerns a single T cell receptor beta chain. Its antigen is currently unknown. This record comes from a study of response to subunit inactivated influenza vaccine. The study, taken as a whole, reports: The study's authors posited that every seasonal influenza vaccination enlists few new T cells.

Via MiXCR, TCRdb re-called the RT-PCR reads, giving one row per CDR3 protein. The sample has about 180,000 distinct CDR3 sequences; about 11% are singletons. The J segment lost 3 bases and the V segment lost 6 bases, leaving 5 bases of the junction unmatched. The CDR3 runs to 15 residues. The material sequenced was CD8+ T cells sorted from PBMCs, taken 23 to 25 months after vaccination. V and J are TRBV12-3 or TRBV12-4 and TRBJ2-2; 9 bases agree with TRBD1. The sequence derives from a man between 50 and 69 years old who received an inactivated influenza vaccine. DNA for the CDR3: TGTGCCAGCAGGGCCGGGACAGGGTACACCGGGGAGCTGTTTTTT. This gives the protein CASRAGTGYTGELFF.